The rows below give T cell receptor beta chains drawn from one sample of a study of a mutant IDH1 vaccine in newly diagnosed glioma. The assay was immunoSEQ multiplex PCR, and TCRdb's table has in-frame clones only and misses some. Altogether approximately 100,000 clones are present, approximately 90% being singletons, with the ten largest covering roughly 0.58%. The sequencing here drew on PBMCs, taken from a glioma patient treated with radiotherapy, temozolomide or both. These receptors were obtained from a woman aged 50 to 60 with glioma. The CDR3 runs from the conserved cysteine through the conserved F or W. Fields, in order: CDR3 DNA, CDR3 protein, clone size, D gene, J gene, V gene. The D gene is left open where the match is weak. Only part of the rows carry a size: once, few, many, or a class if the clone is expanded.

CDR3 DNA: TGTGCCAGCAGCCGACAGGGGGCGGGGAACACTGAAGCTTTCTTT; CDR3 protein: CASSRQGAGNTEAFF; clone size: NA; D gene: TRBD1; J gene: TRBJ1-1; V gene: TRBV9
CDR3 DNA: TGTGCCAGCAGCTCCCTGGAGGGGAACACTGAAGCTTTCTTT; CDR3 protein: CASSSLEGNTEAFF; clone size: NA; D gene: NA; J gene: TRBJ1-1; V gene: TRBV7-6
CDR3 DNA: TGCGCCAGCAGCCAGGGACAGGGCTCTGGGGCCAACGTCCTGACTTTC; CDR3 protein: CASSQGQGSGANVLTF; clone size: NA; D gene: TRBD1; J gene: TRBJ2-6; V gene: TRBV4-1
CDR3 DNA: TGTGCCAGCAGCGCGGACAGGGGAAACTATGGCTACACCTTC; CDR3 protein: CASSADRGNYGYTF; clone size: few; D gene: TRBD1; J gene: TRBJ1-2; V gene: TRBV11-2
CDR3 DNA: TGTGCCAGCAGCCCGGGACATCCCATGAACACTGAAGCTTTCTTT; CDR3 protein: CASSPGHPMNTEAFF; clone size: NA; D gene: NA; J gene: TRBJ1-1; V gene: TRBV9
CDR3 DNA: TGTGCCAGCAGAAAAAGGGAAATGGATCGGGGCGAGCAGTACTTC; CDR3 protein: CASRKREMDRGEQYF; clone size: NA; D gene: NA; J gene: TRBJ2-7; V gene: TRBV5-8
CDR3 DNA: TGTGCCTGGAGGGGACAGGGGGTCACCGGGGAGCTGTTTTTT; CDR3 protein: CAWRGQGVTGELFF; clone size: NA; D gene: TRBD1; J gene: TRBJ2-2; V gene: TRBV30
CDR3 DNA: TGCAGCGCCCGTGGCGGGGTTAATGACAATGAGCAGTTCTTC; CDR3 protein: CSARGGVNDNEQFF; clone size: NA; D gene: NA; J gene: TRBJ2-1; V gene: TRBV29-1
CDR3 DNA: TGTGCCAGCAGCCCGGGGCGCTCGGAGGCTGAAAAACTGTTTTTT; CDR3 protein: CASSPGRSEAEKLFF; clone size: NA; D gene: NA; J gene: TRBJ1-4; V gene: TRBV5-6
CDR3 DNA: TGTGCCAGCAATCCAGACTACAATGAAAAACTGTTTTTT; CDR3 protein: CASNPDYNEKLFF; clone size: NA; D gene: NA; J gene: TRBJ1-4; V gene: TRBV2
CDR3 DNA: TGCGCCAGCAGCCAAGTAGGAGGGACTAGCGGAGAGACCCAGTACTTC; CDR3 protein: CASSQVGGTSGETQYF; clone size: few; D gene: TRBD2; J gene: TRBJ2-5; V gene: TRBV4-1
CDR3 DNA: TGTGCCAGCAGTGAACAGGGGGCAAGGGTCGGCGGCTACACCTTC; CDR3 protein: CASSEQGARVGGYTF; clone size: NA; D gene: TRBD1; J gene: TRBJ1-2; V gene: TRBV28
CDR3 DNA: TGTGCCAGCAGTCTAACCACAGGGACGGACTATGGCTACACCTTC; CDR3 protein: CASSLTTGTDYGYTF; clone size: NA; D gene: NA; J gene: TRBJ1-2; V gene: TRBV28
CDR3 DNA: TGCGCCAGCAGAGGACTCTCGAGGCGGTGCGAGCAGTACTTC; CDR3 protein: CASRGLSRRCEQYF; clone size: NA; D gene: NA; J gene: TRBJ2-7; V gene: TRBV23-1
CDR3 DNA: TGTGCTAGCAGTGTGTTCCGGACCTACGAGCAGTACTTC; CDR3 protein: CASSVFRTYEQYF; clone size: NA; D gene: NA; J gene: TRBJ2-7; V gene: TRBV2
CDR3 DNA: TGTGCCAGCAGTGAGGATAGGGTGGGCAATCAGCCCCAGCATTTT; CDR3 protein: CASSEDRVGNQPQHF; clone size: NA; D gene: NA; J gene: TRBJ1-5; V gene: TRBV2
CDR3 DNA: TGTGCCAGCAGCCTCCTAGCGGGGGGAACCTACAATGAGCAGTTCTTC; CDR3 protein: CASSLLAGGTYNEQFF; clone size: once; D gene: TRBD2; J gene: TRBJ2-1; V gene: TRBV7-6
CDR3 DNA: TGTGCCAGCAGCGTAGCGCCCAATCAGCCCCAGCATTTT; CDR3 protein: CASSVAPNQPQHF; clone size: NA; D gene: NA; J gene: TRBJ1-5; V gene: TRBV9
CDR3 DNA: TGTGCTAGTGGTTTGGGCCTAGCGGGAGTGGTTTACGAGCAGTACTTC; CDR3 protein: CASGLGLAGVVYEQYF; clone size: NA; D gene: TRBD2; J gene: TRBJ2-7; V gene: TRBV12-5
CDR3 DNA: TGCAGCTCCGGACAGGGTGAAGACGGCTACACCTTC; CDR3 protein: CSSGQGEDGYTF; clone size: NA; D gene: TRBD1; J gene: TRBJ1-2; V gene: TRBV29-1
CDR3 DNA: TGTGCCACCAGCAGAGAGGACACCGATGGCTACACCTTC; CDR3 protein: CATSREDTDGYTF; clone size: NA; D gene: NA; J gene: TRBJ1-2; V gene: TRBV15
CDR3 DNA: TGTGCCAGCAGATACAATGAGCAGTTCTTC; CDR3 protein: CASRYNEQFF; clone size: NA; D gene: NA; J gene: TRBJ2-1; V gene: TRBV21-1
CDR3 DNA: TGCGCCAGCAGTTGGACTAGCGGGAGGACAGAGACCCAGTACTTC; CDR3 protein: CASSWTSGRTETQYF; clone size: NA; D gene: TRBD2; J gene: TRBJ2-5; V gene: TRBV10-2